The sequence of this TCR beta chain was determined in a study of OX40 agonist ivuxolimab in advanced cancers. Background on the study: Aged 23 to 79 with a mean of approximately 57 years, they were around 79% male. Three patients had partial responses: one hepatocellular carcinoma, two cutaneous melanoma.

Repertoires were generated with immunoSEQ multiplex PCR, while TCRdb's copy carries only in-frame clones and drops some. Of some 50,000 clones listed, around 87% are singletons. The germline gives CDR1 WNHNN, CDR2 SYGVQD (reference sequence). The CDR3 consists of 17 residues. V trimming: 2 bases; J trimming: 4 bases; junction bases outside the gene matches: 13. The receptor was derived from an adult with an advanced solid tumor such as melanoma, head and neck, liver or kidney cancer. The source was CD4+ or CD8+ T cells sorted from blood, collected in a trial of the OX40 agonist ivuxolimab. The V and J genes are TRBV10-1 and TRBJ2-7, with 8 bases that match TRBD2. CDR3 nucleotides: TGCGCCAGCAGTGAGACGGCAACCGGGACTAGGCGGTACGAGCAGTACTTC. This sequence encodes CASSETATGTRRYEQYF.